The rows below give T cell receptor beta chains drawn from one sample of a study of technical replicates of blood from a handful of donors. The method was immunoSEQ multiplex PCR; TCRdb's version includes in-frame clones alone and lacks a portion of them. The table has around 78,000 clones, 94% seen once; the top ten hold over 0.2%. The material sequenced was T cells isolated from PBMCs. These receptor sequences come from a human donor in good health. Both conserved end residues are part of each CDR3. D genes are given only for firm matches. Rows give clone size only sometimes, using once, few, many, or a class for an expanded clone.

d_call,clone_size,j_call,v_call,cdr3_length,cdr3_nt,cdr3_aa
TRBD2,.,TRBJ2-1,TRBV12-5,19,TGTGCTAGTGGTTTGGGGGGACTAGAACCCATCCCGCGGGGCGATGAGCAGTTCTTC,CASGLGGLEPIPRGDEQFF
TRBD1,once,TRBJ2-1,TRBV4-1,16,TGCGCCAGCAGCCAGAATTTCAGGGGGCTCTACAATGAGCAGTTCTTC,CASSQNFRGLYNEQFF
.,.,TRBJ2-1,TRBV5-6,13,TGTGCCAGCAGCTTGCAGTTTGCCCTTGAGCAGTTCTTC,CASSLQFALEQFF
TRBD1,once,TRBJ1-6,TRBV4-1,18,TGCGCCAGCAGCAACCGGGACAGGGGGGTCTCCTATAATTCACCCCTCCACTTT,CASSNRDRGVSYNSPLHF
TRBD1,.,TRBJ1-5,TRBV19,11,TGTGCCAGCAGAAACAGGGGGCCCCAGCATTTT,CASRNRGPQHF
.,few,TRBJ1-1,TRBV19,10,TGTGCCAGTTCCCAGACTGAAGCTTTCTTT,CASSQTEAFF
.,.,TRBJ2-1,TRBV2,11,TGTGCCAGCAGTGATCCGGTCTACCCGTTCTTC,CASSDPVYPFF
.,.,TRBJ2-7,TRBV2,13,TGTGCCAGCAGCTCCCTAGCAATCCACGAGCAGTACTTC,CASSSLAIHEQYF
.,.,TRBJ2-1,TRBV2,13,TGTGCCAGCAGTGAGGAGGGGTGGAATGAGCAGTTCTTC,CASSEEGWNEQFF
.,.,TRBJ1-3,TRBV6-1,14,TGTGCCAGCAGTAGGGAGGACTCTGGAAACACCATATATTTT,CASSREDSGNTIYF
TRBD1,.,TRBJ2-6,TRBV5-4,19,TGTGCCAGCAGCCCCTCCCTCAGACAGGGGGCGGCTGGGGCCAACGTCCTGACTTTC,CASSPSLRQGAAGANVLTF
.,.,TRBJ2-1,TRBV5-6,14,TGTGCCAGCAGCCTAAGGGACTTGAACAATGAGCAGTTCTTC,CASSLRDLNNEQFF
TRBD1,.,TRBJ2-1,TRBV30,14,TGTGCCTGCCGAGTTACAGGGGGCTACAATGAGCAGTTCTTC,CACRVTGGYNEQFF
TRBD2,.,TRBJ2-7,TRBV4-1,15,TGCGCCAGCAGTCCGACTAGCGGGCCTCACTACGAGCAGTACTTC,CASSPTSGPHYEQYF
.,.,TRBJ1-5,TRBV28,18,TGTGCCAGCAGTTTTCGTCAGGGATTGATTGGGAGCAATCAGCCCCAGCATTTT,CASSFRQGLIGSNQPQHF
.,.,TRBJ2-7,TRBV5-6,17,TGTGCCAGCAGCTCCCACGGTTGGGGGCGAAGCTCCTACGAGCAGTACTTC,CASSSHGWGRSSYEQYF
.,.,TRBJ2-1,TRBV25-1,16,TGTGCCAGCAGTACATACAGGGACCCCTCCTACAATGAGCAGTTCTTC,CASSTYRDPSYNEQFF
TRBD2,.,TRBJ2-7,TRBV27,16,TGTGCCAGCAGTTTTGACCCCATCGGCGGGAGGTACGAGCAGTACTTC,CASSFDPIGGRYEQYF
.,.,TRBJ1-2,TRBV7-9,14,TGTGCCAGCAGCTTAGGAGACGGGATCTATGGCTACACCTTC,CASSLGDGIYGYTF
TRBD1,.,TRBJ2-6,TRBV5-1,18,TGCGCCAGCAGCTTGGGGACAGGGCGTCCTTCTGGGGCCAACGTCCTGACTTTC,CASSLGTGRPSGANVLTF
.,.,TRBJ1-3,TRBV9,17,TGTGCCAGCAGCGTAGCAAATGGGGCTCTATCTGGAAACACCATATATTTT,CASSVANGALSGNTIYF
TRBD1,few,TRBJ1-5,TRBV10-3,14,TGTGCCATCGGTACAGGGGTTAGCAATCAGCCCCAGCATTTT,CAIGTGVSNQPQHF
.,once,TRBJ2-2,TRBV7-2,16,TGTGCCAGCAGAACCGACAGTTTCCCGAACACCGGGGAGCTGTTTTTT,CASRTDSFPNTGELFF